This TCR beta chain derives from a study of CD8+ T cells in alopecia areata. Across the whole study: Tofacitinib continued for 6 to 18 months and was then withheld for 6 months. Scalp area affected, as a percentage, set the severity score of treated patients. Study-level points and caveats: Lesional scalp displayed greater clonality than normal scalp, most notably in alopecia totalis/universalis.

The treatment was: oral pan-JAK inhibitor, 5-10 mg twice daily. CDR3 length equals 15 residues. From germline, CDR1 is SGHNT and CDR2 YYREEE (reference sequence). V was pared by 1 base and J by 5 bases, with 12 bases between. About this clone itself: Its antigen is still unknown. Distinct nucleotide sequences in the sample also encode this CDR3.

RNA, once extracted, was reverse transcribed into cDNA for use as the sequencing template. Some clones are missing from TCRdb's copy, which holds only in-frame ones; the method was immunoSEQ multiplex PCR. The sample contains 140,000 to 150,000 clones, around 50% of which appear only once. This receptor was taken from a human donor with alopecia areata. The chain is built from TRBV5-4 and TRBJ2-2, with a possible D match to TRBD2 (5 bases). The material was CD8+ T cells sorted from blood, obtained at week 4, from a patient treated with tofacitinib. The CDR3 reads CASSLKGTGTGELFF. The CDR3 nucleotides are TGTGCCAGCAGCTTGAAGGGTACGGGGACCGGGGAGCTGTTTTTT.